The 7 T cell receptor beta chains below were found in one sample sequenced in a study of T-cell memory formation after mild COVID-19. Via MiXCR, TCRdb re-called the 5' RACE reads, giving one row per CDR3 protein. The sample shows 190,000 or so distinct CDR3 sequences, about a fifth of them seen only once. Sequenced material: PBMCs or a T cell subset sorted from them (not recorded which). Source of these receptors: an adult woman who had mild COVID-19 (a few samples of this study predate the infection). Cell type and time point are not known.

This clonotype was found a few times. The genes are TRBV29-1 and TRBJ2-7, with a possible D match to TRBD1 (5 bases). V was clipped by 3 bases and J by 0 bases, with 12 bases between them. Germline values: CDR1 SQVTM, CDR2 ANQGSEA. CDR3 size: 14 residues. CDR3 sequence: CSVETEASSYEQYF. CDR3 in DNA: TGCAGCGTTGAGACAGAAGCCAGCTCCTACGAGCAGTACTTC.

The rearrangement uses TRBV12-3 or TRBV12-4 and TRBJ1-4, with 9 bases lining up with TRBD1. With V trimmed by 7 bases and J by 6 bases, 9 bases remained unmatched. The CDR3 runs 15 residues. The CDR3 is CASTSLRDRDEKLFF. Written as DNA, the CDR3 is TGTGCCAGCACCTCACTCCGGGACAGGGATGAAAAACTGTTTTTT.

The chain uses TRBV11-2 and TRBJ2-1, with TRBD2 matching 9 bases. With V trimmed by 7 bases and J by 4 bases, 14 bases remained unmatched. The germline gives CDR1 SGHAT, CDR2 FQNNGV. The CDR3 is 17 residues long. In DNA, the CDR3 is TGTGCCAGCACCAGGGGTCGAGGACTAGCGAGTTACAATGAGCAGTTCTTC. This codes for CASTRGRGLASYNEQFF.

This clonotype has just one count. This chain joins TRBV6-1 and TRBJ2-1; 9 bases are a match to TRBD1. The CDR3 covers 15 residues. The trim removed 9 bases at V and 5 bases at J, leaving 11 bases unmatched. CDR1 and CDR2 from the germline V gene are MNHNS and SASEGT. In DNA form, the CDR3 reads TGTGCCAGTAAAACCGGGACAGGGTTTAACAATGAGCAGTTCTTC. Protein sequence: CASKTGTGFNNEQFF.

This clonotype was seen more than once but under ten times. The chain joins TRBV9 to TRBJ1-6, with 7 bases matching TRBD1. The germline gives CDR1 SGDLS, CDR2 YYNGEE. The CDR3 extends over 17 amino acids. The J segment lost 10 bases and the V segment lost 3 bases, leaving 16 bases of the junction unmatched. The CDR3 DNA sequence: TGTGCCAGCAGCGCCCGACAGGGCATTTTGTGGGAATCACCCCTCCACTTT. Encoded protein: CASSARQGILWESPLHF. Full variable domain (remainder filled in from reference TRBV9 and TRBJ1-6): DSGVTQTPKHLITATGQRVTLRCSPRSGDLSVYWYQQSLDQGLQFLIQYYNGEERAKGNILERFSAQQFPDLHSELNLSSLELGDSALYFCASSARQGILWESPLHFGNGTRLTVT.

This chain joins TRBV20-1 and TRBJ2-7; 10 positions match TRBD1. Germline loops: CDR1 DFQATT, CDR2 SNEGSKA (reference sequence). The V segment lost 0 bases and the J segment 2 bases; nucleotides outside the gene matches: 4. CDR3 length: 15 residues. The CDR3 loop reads CSARDRDRGPYEQYF. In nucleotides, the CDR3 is TGCAGTGCTAGAGATAGGGACAGGGGCCCCTACGAGCAGTACTTC.

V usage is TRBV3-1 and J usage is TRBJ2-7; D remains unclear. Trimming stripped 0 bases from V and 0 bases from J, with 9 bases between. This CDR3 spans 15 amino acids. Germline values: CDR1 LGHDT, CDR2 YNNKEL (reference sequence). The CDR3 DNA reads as TGTGCCAGCAGCCAAGACAGCGTCACCTCCTACGAGCAGTACTTC. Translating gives CASSQDSVTSYEQYF.